A selection of T cell receptor beta chains follows, all from one sample in a study of CD8 T cells in ankylosing spondylitis. TCRdb ran MiXCR on the 5' RACE reads and lists one entry per CDR3 protein. The sample records fewer than 550,000 distinct CDR3 sequences, approximately 5.3% being singletons. What was sequenced was blood, either unsorted or a sorted T cell fraction (not recorded which). These receptors were obtained from a male donor with ankylosing spondylitis. Each CDR3 is given with its conserved first and last residue. D genes are given only for firm matches. Size tells how often a clone was seen, or its class if it is expanded.

v_gene,d_gene,j_gene,abundance,CDR3nt,CDR3aa
TRBV6-5,-,TRBJ2-1,many,TGTGCCAGCAGCTACCAGGGTGGGAGTTTGTTCGATGAGCAGTTCTTC,CASSYQGGSLFDEQFF
TRBV9,TRBD2,TRBJ2-5,many,TGTGCCAGCAGCGCCCGGACTAGCGGGGGGGTTTACCAAGAGACCCAGTACTTC,CASSARTSGGVYQETQYF
TRBV5-1,-,TRBJ2-3,many,TGCGCCAGCAGCTTGGAGGACCACCCCAGCACAGATACGCAGTATTTT,CASSLEDHPSTDTQYF
TRBV6-2/TRBV6-3,-,TRBJ2-3,many,TGTGCCAGTGCAACGGGATCCACCAAAGGAGCTAGCACAGATACGCAGTATTTT,CASATGSTKGASTDTQYF
TRBV7-2,-,TRBJ1-2,many,TGTGCCAGCAGCATTACTTTCCAGGGAACCAACTATGGCTACACCTTC,CASSITFQGTNYGYTF
TRBV20-1,TRBD2,TRBJ2-1,many,TGCAGTGCTAGAACGGGGGGGGCCTACAATGAGCAGTTCTTC,CSARTGGAYNEQFF
TRBV4-2,-,TRBJ2-3,few,TGTGCCAGCAGCCAAGATTGGGCTGCCGGAGATACGCAGTATTTT,CASSQDWAAGDTQYF
TRBV15,TRBD2,TRBJ2-5,many,TGTGCCACCAGCAGATCAAACCGGGGGGGGGAGACCCAGTACTTC,CATSRSNRGGETQYF
TRBV10-3,-,TRBJ2-1,many,TGTGCCATCAGTGGAACAGCGGTTTCGAGCTACAATGAGCAGTTCTTC,CAISGTAVSSYNEQFF
TRBV6-1,-,TRBJ2-7,many,TGTGCCAGCAAGCACCGGGGAACCTACGAGCAGTACTTC,CASKHRGTYEQYF
TRBV7-3,-,TRBJ2-2,many,TGTGCCAGCACTGGGGGGCCGCTGAGAGGGAACACCGGGGAGCTGTTTTTT,CASTGGPLRGNTGELFF